The 22 T cell receptor beta chains below all came from one sample that was sequenced in a study of T cells in tumors after PD-1 blockade. Generated by immunoSEQ multiplex PCR, the TCRdb table keeps only in-frame clones and is missing some. Of 34,000 or so clones in the sample, about three quarters were seen once. The sequences come from PBMCs, collected after anti-PD-1 treatment. These TCRs come from a human donor with basal cell carcinoma.

This sequence joins TRBV5-1 and TRBJ2-1, with D perhaps matching TRBD2 (6 bases). Between the trimmed V and J ends, which lost 5 bases and 7 bases, there was a span of 10 bases. The germline V gene encodes CDR1 SGHRS and CDR2 YFSETQ. The CDR3 has 12 amino acids. The chain's CDR3 is CASRAEGNEQFF. The CDR3 DNA sequence: TGCGCCAGCAGGGCGGAGGGGAATGAGCAGTTCTTC.

V and J are TRBV10-3 and TRBJ2-7; D is ambiguous. The CDR3 runs 13 residues. In germline, CDR1 is ENHRY, CDR2 SYGVKD. Trimming cost V 10 bases and J 2 bases, with 15 bases left between them. In DNA form, the CDR3 reads TGTGCCACCCTAGGCGGAGACACCTACGAGCAGTACTTC. It specifies CATLGGDTYEQYF.

V and J are TRBV4-1 and TRBJ2-3; D is undetermined. The germline V and J ends were trimmed by 4 bases and 2 bases, with 10 bases remaining between them. Germline CDR1 and CDR2: MGHRA and YSYEKL. The CDR3 has 14 amino acids. The CDR3 here is CASSPGDHTDTQYF. CDR3 bases: TGCGCCAGCAGCCCAGGAGACCACACAGATACGCAGTATTTT.

The genes are TRBV7-2 and TRBJ2-1; 11 positions match TRBD1. The junction had 5 bases not matched to a gene; V was cut back by 2 bases and J by 5 bases. The CDR3 totals 16 residues. CDR1 and CDR2 from the germline V gene are SGHTA and FQGNSA. CDR3 sequence (DNA): TGTGCCAGCAGCTTACTGGGACAGGGGGTCCACAATGAGCAGTTCTTC. Protein: CASSLLGQGVHNEQFF.

This chain links TRBV5-1 with TRBJ1-3, with 8 bases lining up with TRBD1. CDR3 length equals 18 residues. CDR1 and CDR2 from the germline V gene are SGHRS and YFSETQ. V was pared by 1 base and J by 4 bases, with 13 bases of the junction left unmatched. The CDR3 nucleotides read TGCGCCAGCAGCTTGCGGACAGGGACGTTCCGGTCCGGAAACACCATATATTTT. This gives the protein CASSLRTGTFRSGNTIYF. Filled out from reference TRBV5-1 and TRBJ1-3, the complete variable domain reads KAGVTQTPRYLIKTRGQQVTLSCSPISGHRSVSWYQQTPGQGLQFLFEYFSETQRNKGNFPGRFSGRQFSNSRSEMNVSTLELGDSALYLCASSLRTGTFRSGNTIYFGEGSWLTVV.

The J gene is TRBJ2-3, the V gene TRBV4-2; TRBD2 aligns across 11 bases. In germline, CDR1 is LGHNA, CDR2 YNFKEQ. The CDR3 extends over 15 amino acids. Germline trimming cut 4 bases from V and 3 bases from J; bases unmatched to any gene: 3. For the CDR3, the DNA is TGTGCCAGCAGCCTGGGACTAGCGGTTACAGATACGCAGTATTTT. Protein: CASSLGLAVTDTQYF.

The J gene is TRBJ2-7, the V gene TRBV10-3; D might be TRBD1 (6 bases). Germline V gene lookup returns CDR1 ENHRY and CDR2 SYGVKD. The CDR3 is 14 amino acids. V lost 6 bases and J 2 bases, leaving 14 bases between the germline ends. CDR3 sequence (DNA): TGTGCCATCAGCGGGACGGGACACCCCTACGAGCAGTACTTC. Its translation: CAISGTGHPYEQYF.

This rearrangement joins TRBV4-2 to TRBJ2-3, with 7 bases lining up with TRBD2. Germline CDR1 reads LGHNA; CDR2 reads YNFKEQ. The CDR3 has 17 amino acids. With V trimmed by 0 bases and J by 1 base, 7 bases remained unmatched. The CDR3 loop reads CASSQDWGSGGTDTQYF. CDR3 DNA: TGTGCCAGCAGCCAAGATTGGGGGAGCGGGGGCACAGATACGCAGTATTTT.

The V gene is TRBV29-1, the J gene TRBJ2-1, with D perhaps given as TRBD1 or TRBD2 (5 bases each). Germline assignment: CDR1 SQVTM and CDR2 ANQGSEA. This CDR3 has 12 residues. The CDR3 nucleotides are TGCAGGGTAGGGGAGCGGAACAATGAGCAGTTCTTC. This codes for CRVGERNNEQFF.

The chain recombines TRBV6-5 with TRBJ1-2, with D possibly matching TRBD1 (5 bases). Between the trimmed V and J ends, which lost 5 bases and 4 bases, there was a span of 17 bases. The CDR3 has 15 amino acids. Germline V gives CDR1 MNHEY, CDR2 SVGAGI. The CDR3: CASSPAGLDIYGYTF. The CDR3 coding sequence is TGTGCCAGCAGTCCTGCGGGACTGGATATCTATGGCTACACCTTC.

The chain combines TRBV7-8 with TRBJ1-1, with 9 bases identical to TRBD1. Trimming at V came to 1 base and at J to 1 base, leaving 1 base not matched to a gene. CDR1 is SGHVS and CDR2 is FQNEAQ in the germline V gene. The CDR3 sequence is 15 residues long. For the CDR3, the DNA is TGTGCCAGCAGCTTAGGACAGGGGGAGAACACTGAAGCTTTCTTT. Translation gives CASSLGQGENTEAFF.

This clone has more than one count but fewer than ten. The chain carries TRBV5-4 and TRBJ1-5; D call uncertain. Trimming removed 1 base from V and 0 bases from J, with 11 bases in between. CDR3 length: 16 residues. CDR1 and CDR2 (germline): SGHNT, YYREEE (reference sequence). The CDR3, as DNA: TGTGCCAGCAGCTTGAGACTTGAATATAGCAATCAGCCCCAGCATTTT. Its protein product is CASSLRLEYSNQPQHF.

This chain uses TRBV19 with TRBJ1-1; no clear D gene. Per the germline V gene, CDR1 is LNHDA and CDR2 is SQIVND (reference sequence). Trimming took off 4 bases at V and 0 bases at J, with 9 bases between the two ends. CDR3 size: 14 residues. CDR3 in amino acids: CASSTEILNTEAFF. CDR3 DNA sequence: TGTGCCAGTAGTACGGAGATCCTGAACACTGAAGCTTTCTTT.

V gene TRBV28 combines with J gene TRBJ1-1, with 10 bases identical to TRBD1. The CDR3 has 16 residues. Unmatched junction bases numbered 6, after V lost 3 bases and J lost 2 bases. Germline-derived CDR1 and CDR2 are MDHEN and SYDVKM. The CDR3 region is CASSLTGGRINTEAFF. In DNA form, the CDR3 reads TGTGCCAGCAGTTTGACAGGGGGCCGGATAAACACTGAAGCTTTCTTT.

The chain has TRBV7-3 and TRBJ2-7; D gene unclear. Germline values: CDR1 SGHTA, CDR2 FQGTGA. This CDR3 has 12 residues. Trimming left V 6 bases short and J 1 base short, with 7 bases between. The CDR3 region is CASSPGSYEQYF. The CDR3 nucleotides are TGTGCCAGCAGTCCCGGGTCCTACGAGCAGTACTTC.

V gene TRBV6-6 combines with J gene TRBJ2-1; D is undetermined. Trimming shortened V by 0 bases and J by 5 bases, and 8 bases separated the two germline ends. The length of the CDR3 is 14 residues. Germline loops: CDR1 MNHNY, CDR2 SVGAGI (reference sequence). CDR3 bases: TGTGCCAGCAGTTACTCGCGGCAGGACAATGAGCAGTTCTTC. Translation: CASSYSRQDNEQFF.

This clone was observed a few times. The rearrangement links TRBV29-1 to TRBJ2-2; maybe TRBD1 (5 bases). The CDR3 covers 11 residues. Trimming left V 7 bases short and J 5 bases short, with 8 bases between. CDR1 and CDR2 (germline): SQVTM, ANQGSEA. The CDR3: CSADRTGELFF. The CDR3 coding sequence is TGCAGCGCCGACAGAACCGGGGAGCTGTTTTTT.

The chain links TRBV27 to TRBJ2-7; maybe TRBD1 (6 bases). Trimming removed 6 bases at V and 1 base at J, with 13 bases between. The CDR3 is made up of 14 amino acids. The V gene's germline CDR1 is MNHEY and CDR2 SMNVEV (reference sequence). The CDR3 coding sequence is TGTGCCAGCAGCGGACAGTGGGAGTCCTACGAGCAGTACTTC. This encodes CASSGQWESYEQYF.

As for this clone: This CDR3 is also generated by other DNA sequences in the sample. The V gene is TRBV19, the J gene TRBJ2-3; a weak D match, TRBD2 (6 bases). Between the trimmed V and J ends, which lost 7 bases and 1 base, there was a span of 12 bases. Germline-derived CDR1 and CDR2 are LNHDA and SQIVND (reference sequence). This CDR3 has 14 amino acids. The CDR3 loop reads CASKEAGGTDTQYF. The CDR3 DNA sequence: TGTGCCAGTAAGGAAGCGGGCGGCACAGATACGCAGTATTTT.

This chain uses TRBV30 with TRBJ2-5, with TRBD2 matching over 7 bases. The germline gives CDR1 GTSNPN, CDR2 SVGIG (reference sequence). This CDR3 region has 15 residues. Trimming took 2 bases from V and 0 from J; bases not matched to a gene: 6. This CDR3 reads CAWSYSGWYQETQYF. DNA of the CDR3: TGTGCCTGGAGTTATAGCGGGTGGTACCAAGAGACCCAGTACTTC.

This chain connects TRBV10-3 to TRBJ2-5; the D is unclear. This CDR3 comprises 12 residues. V lost 6 bases and J 3 bases, leaving 8 bases between the germline ends. Germline V lookup: CDR1 ENHRY, CDR2 SYGVKD. The CDR3 reads CAISEREETQYF. The CDR3 DNA follows: TGTGCCATCAGCGAACGGGAAGAGACCCAGTACTTC.

This clone was counted a few times. This sequence joins TRBV9 and TRBJ2-3, with a weak D call TRBD1 (6 bases). The CDR3 is 15 residues long. CDR1 SGDLS and CDR2 YYNGEE come from the germline V gene. V dropped 0 bases and J dropped 3 bases, with 11 bases sitting between them. The CDR3 sequence is CASSVVVGATDTQYF. The CDR3 nucleotides are TGTGCCAGCAGCGTAGTTGTGGGGGCGACAGATACGCAGTATTTT.